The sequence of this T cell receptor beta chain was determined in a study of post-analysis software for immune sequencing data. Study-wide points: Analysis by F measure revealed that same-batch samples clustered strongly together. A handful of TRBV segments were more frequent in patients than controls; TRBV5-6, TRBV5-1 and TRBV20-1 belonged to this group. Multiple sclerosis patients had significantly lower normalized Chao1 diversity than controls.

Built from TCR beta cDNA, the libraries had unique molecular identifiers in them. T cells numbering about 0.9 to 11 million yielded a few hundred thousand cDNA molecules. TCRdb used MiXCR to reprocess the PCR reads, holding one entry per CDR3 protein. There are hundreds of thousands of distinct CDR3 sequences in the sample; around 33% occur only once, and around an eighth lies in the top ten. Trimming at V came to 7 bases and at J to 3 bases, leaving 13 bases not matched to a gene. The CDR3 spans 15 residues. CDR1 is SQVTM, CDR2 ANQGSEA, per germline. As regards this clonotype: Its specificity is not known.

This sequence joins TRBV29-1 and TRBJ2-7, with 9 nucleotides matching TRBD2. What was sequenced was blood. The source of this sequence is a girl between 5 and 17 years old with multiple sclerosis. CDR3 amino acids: CSGTNGASGDYEQYF. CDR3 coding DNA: TGCAGCGGAACTAACGGGGCTAGCGGGGACTACGAGCAGTACTTC.